This T cell receptor (beta chain) is drawn from a study of CD8 T cells in Susac syndrome. Random hexamers were used to reverse transcribe the RNA input (roughly 0.5 to 1 ug). TCRdb reprocessed the immunoSEQ multiplex PCR reads via MiXCR and lists one record per CDR3 protein. This sample has roughly 140,000 distinct CDR3 sequences, with nearly 95% found just once. Controls comprised healthy donors matched for age and sex. The length of the CDR3 is 15 residues. V dropped 2 bases and J dropped 11 bases, with 22 bases sitting between them. The germline CDR1 and CDR2 sequences are SQVTM and ANQGSEA. The TCR originated in a human donor in good health. The specimen sequenced was CD8+ T cells from PBMCs. This rearrangement joins TRBV29-1 to TRBJ2-1; possibly TRBD1 for D (6 bases). This CDR3 reads CSVESKAKRGKKQFF. The CDR3 nucleotides are TGCAGCGTTGAAAGCAAGGCGAAGAGGGGGAAAAAGCAGTTCTTC.